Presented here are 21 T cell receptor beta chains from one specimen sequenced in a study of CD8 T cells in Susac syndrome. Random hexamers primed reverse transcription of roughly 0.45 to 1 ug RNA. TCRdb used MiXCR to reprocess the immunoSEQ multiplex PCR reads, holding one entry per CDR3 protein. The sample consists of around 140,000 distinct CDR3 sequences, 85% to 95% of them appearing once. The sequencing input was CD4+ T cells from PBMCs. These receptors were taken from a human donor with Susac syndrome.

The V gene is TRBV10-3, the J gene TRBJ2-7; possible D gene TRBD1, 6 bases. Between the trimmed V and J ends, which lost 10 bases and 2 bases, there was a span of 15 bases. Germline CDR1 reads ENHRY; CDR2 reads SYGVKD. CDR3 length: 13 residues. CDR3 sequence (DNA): TGTGCCACCGCCGTGGGACACACCTACGAGCAGTACTTC. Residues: CATAVGHTYEQYF.

This CDR3 reads CYPLPQGGTNYGYTF. CDR3 in DNA: TGTTATCCACTCCCACAGGGGGGTACTAACTATGGCTACACCTTC. The chain is built from TRBV15 and TRBJ1-2, with 8 nucleotides matching TRBD1. This CDR3 has 15 amino acids. From germline, CDR1 is LNHNV and CDR2 YYDKDF (reference sequence).

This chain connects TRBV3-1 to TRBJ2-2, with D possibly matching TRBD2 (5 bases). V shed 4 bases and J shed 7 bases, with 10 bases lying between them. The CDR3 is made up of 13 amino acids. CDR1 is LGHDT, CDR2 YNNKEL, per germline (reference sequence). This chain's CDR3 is CASSPDWRGELFF. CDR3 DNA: TGTGCCAGCAGCCCGGACTGGCGCGGGGAGCTGTTTTTT.

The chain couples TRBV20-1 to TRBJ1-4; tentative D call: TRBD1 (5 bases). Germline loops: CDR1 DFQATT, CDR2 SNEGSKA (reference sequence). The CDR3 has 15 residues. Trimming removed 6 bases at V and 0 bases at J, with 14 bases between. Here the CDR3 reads CSALGATATNEKLFF. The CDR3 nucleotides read TGCAGTGCCCTCGGGGCCACAGCAACTAATGAAAAACTGTTTTTT.

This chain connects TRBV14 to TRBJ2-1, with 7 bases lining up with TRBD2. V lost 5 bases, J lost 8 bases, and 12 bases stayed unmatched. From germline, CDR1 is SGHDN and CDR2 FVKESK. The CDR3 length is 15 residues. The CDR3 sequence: CASSLGLSRVDEQFF. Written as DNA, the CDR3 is TGTGCCAGCAGCTTGGGACTATCCCGAGTTGATGAGCAGTTCTTC.

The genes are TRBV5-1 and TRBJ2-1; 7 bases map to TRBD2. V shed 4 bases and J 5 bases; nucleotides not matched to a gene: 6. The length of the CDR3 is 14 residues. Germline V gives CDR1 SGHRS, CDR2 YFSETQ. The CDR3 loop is CASSRRGEHNEQFF. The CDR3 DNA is TGCGCCAGCAGCCGACGGGGGGAGCACAATGAGCAGTTCTTC.

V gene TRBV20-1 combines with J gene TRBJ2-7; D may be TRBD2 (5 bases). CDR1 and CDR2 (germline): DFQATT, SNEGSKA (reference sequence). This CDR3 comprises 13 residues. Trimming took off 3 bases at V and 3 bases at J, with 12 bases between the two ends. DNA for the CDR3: TGCAGTGCTAGTGCCGGGAAAGACTACGAGCAGTACTTC. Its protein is CSASAGKDYEQYF.

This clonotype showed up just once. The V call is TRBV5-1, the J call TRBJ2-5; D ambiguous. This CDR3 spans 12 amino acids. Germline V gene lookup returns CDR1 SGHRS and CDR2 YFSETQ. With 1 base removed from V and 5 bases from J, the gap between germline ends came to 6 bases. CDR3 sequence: CASSLSGETQYF. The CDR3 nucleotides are TGCGCCAGCAGCTTGTCTGGTGAGACCCAGTACTTC.

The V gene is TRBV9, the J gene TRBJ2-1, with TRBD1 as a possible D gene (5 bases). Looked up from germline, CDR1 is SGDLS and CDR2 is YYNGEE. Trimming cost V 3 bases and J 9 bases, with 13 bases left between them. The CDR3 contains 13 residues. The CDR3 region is CASSAGPTGEQFF. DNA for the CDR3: TGTGCCAGCAGCGCGGGCCCTACAGGTGAGCAGTTCTTC.

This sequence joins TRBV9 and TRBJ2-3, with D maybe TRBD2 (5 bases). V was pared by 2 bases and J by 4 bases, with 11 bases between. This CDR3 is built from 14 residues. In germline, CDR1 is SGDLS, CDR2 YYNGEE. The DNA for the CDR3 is TGTGCCAGCAGCGTGAGGGCTACAGCAGATACGCAGTATTTT. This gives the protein CASSVRATADTQYF.

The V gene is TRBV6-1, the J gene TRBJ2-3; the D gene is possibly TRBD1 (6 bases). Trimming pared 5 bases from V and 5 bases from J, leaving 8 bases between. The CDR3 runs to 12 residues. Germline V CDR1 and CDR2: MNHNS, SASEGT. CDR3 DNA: TGTGCCAGCAGTTCACAGGGAGATACGCAGTATTTT. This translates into CASSSQGDTQYF.

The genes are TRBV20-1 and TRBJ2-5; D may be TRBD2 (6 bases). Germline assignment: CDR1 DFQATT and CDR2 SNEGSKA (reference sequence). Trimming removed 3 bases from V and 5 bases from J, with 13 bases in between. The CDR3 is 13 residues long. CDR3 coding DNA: TGCAGTGCTAGGACTCCTCGGGGGGAGACCCAGTACTTC. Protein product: CSARTPRGETQYF.

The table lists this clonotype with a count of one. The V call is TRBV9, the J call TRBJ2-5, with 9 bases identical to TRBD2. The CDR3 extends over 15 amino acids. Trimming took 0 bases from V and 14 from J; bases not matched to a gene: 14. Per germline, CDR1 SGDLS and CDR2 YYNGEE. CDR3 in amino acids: CASSVGSSGGPRVYF. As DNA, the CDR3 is TGTGCCAGCAGCGTAGGATCCAGCGGGGGGCCAAGAGTATACTTC.

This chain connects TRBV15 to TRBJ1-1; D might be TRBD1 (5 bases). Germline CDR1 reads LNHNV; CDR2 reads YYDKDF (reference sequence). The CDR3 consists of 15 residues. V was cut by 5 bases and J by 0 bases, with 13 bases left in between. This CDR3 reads CATSPRGRVNTEAFF. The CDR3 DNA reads TGTGCCACCAGCCCTCGGGGGAGGGTGAACACTGAAGCTTTCTTT.

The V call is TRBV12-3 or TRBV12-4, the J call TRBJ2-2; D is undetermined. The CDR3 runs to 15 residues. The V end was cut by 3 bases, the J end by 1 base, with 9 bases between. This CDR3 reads CASSFPPGNTGELFF. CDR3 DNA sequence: TGTGCCAGCAGTTTTCCCCCCGGGAACACCGGGGAGCTGTTTTTT.

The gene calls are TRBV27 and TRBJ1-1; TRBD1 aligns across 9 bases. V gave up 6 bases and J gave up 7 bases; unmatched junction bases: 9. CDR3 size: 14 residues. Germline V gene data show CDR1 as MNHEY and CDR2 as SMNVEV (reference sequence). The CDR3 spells CASRSQGAYGEAFF. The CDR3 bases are TGTGCCAGCAGATCACAGGGGGCGTATGGTGAAGCTTTCTTT.

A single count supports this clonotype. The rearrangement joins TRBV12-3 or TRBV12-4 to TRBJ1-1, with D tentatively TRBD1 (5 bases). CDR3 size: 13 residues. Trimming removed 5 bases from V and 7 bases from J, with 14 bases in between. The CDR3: CASSMTVKGEAFF. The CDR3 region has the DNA TGTGCCAGCAGTATGACAGTGAAGGGTGAAGCTTTCTTT.

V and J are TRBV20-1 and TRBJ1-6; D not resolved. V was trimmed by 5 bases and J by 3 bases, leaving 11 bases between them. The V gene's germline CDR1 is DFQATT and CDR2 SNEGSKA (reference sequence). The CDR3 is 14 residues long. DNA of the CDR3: TGCAGTGCTCGCCTTGGGGTCTATAATTCACCCCTCCACTTT. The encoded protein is CSARLGVYNSPLHF.

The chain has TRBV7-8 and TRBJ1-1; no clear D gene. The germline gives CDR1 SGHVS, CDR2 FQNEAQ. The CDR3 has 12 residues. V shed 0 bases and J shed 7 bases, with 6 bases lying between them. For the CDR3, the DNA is TGTGCCAGCAGCTTAGCCCTTAGTGAAGCTTTCTTT. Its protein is CASSLALSEAFF.

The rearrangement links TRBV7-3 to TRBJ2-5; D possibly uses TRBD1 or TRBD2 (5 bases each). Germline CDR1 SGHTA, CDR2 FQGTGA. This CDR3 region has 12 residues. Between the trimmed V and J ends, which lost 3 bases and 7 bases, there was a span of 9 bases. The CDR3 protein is CASSFGAGTQYF. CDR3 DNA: TGTGCCAGCAGCTTCGGGGCGGGGACCCAGTACTTC.

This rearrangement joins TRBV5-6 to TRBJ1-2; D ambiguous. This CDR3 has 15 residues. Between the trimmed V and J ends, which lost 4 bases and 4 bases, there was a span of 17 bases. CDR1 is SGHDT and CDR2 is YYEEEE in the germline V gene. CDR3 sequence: CASSPPGSASYGYTF. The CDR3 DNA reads TGTGCCAGCAGCCCGCCGGGCTCAGCGAGCTATGGCTACACCTTC.